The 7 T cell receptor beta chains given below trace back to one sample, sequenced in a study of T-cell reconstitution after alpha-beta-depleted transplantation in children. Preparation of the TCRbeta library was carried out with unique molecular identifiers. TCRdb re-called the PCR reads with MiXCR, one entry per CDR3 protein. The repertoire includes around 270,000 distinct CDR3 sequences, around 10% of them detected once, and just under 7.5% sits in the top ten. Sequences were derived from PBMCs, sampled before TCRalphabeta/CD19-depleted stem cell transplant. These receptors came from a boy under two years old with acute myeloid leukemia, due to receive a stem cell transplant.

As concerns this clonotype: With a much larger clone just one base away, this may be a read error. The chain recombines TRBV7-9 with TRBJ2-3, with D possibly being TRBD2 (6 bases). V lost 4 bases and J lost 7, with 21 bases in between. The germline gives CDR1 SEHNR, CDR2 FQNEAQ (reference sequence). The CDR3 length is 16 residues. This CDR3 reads CASSSNRGGFSNTQYF. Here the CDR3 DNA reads TGTGCCAGCAGCTCGAACCGTGGGGGGTTTTCAAATACGCAGTATTTT.

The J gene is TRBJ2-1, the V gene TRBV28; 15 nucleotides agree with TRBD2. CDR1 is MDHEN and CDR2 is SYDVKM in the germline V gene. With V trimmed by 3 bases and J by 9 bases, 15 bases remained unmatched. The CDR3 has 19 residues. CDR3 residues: CASSFHRIGLAGGPLEQFF. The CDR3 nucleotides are TGTGCCAGCAGTTTCCACCGCATCGGACTAGCGGGAGGGCCACTTGAGCAGTTCTTC.

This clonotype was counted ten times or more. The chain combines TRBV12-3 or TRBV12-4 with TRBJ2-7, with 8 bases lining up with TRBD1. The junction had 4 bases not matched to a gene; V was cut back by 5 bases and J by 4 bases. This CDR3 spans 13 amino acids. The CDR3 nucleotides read TGTGCCAGCAGTGACAGGGGCTTATACGAGCAGTACTTC. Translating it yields CASSDRGLYEQYF.

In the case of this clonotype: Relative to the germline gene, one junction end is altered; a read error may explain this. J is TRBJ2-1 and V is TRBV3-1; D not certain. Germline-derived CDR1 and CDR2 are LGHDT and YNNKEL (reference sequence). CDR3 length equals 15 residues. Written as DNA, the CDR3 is TGTGCCACCAGCCAGCACTCCGGAGCCTACAATGAGCAGTTCTTC. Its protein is CATSQHSGAYNEQFF.

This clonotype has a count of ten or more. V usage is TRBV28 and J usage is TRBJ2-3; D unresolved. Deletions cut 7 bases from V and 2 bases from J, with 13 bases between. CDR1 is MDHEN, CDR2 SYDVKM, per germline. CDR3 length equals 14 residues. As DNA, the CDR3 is TGTGCCAGCACCGAAGAGTTCCCCACAGATACGCAGTATTTT. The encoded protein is CASTEEFPTDTQYF.

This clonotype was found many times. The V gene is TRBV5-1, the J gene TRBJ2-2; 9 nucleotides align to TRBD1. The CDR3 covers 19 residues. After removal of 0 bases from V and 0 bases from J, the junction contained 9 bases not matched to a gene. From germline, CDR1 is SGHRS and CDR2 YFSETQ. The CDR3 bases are TGCGCCAGCAGCTTGGCAAATCAATACAGGGGGCCGAACACCGGGGAGCTGTTTTTT. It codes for CASSLANQYRGPNTGELFF.

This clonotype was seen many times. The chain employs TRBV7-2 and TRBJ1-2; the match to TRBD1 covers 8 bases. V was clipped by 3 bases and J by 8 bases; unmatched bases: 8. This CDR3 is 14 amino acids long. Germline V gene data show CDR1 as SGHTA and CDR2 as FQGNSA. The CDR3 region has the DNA TGTGCCAGCAGCTTTACGGGACAGGAAGAAGGCTACACCTTC. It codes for CASSFTGQEEGYTF.